The clone carrying this T cell receptor (beta chain) was seen repeatedly, ten times or more. The target antigen is unknown. MiXCR, applied by TCRdb to the reads, yields one record per CDR3 protein. The data show about 310,000 distinct CDR3 sequences, approximately 25% seen once. This sample is drawn from a study of T cell repertoires in cytomegalovirus infection. Study-level background: Both recently identified HLA-C-restricted and well-studied HLA-B-restricted CMV epitopes were used in the study. Both a matching HLA type and CMV infection were indicated by public TCR beta signatures.

The CDR3 covers 15 residues. Trimming cost V 5 bases and J 3 bases; bases outside gene matches: 9. In germline, CDR1 is MNHNY, CDR2 SVGAGI (reference sequence). Overall study findings and caveats: HLA-C-restricted CMV clonotypes gave the most frequent clonotype in two of eight donors.

The gene calls are TRBV6-6 and TRBJ2-5, with 7 bases fitting TRBD2. The sequenced sample was cultured PBMCs, obtained from culture after CMV antigen stimulation. This clonotype originated in a human donor in good health (CMV status not recorded). Some clones in this sample may be carry-over from other donors' samples. The CDR3 region is CASSTGLPYKETQYF. The DNA for the CDR3 is TGTGCCAGCAGTACGGGACTACCGTATAAAGAGACCCAGTACTTC.